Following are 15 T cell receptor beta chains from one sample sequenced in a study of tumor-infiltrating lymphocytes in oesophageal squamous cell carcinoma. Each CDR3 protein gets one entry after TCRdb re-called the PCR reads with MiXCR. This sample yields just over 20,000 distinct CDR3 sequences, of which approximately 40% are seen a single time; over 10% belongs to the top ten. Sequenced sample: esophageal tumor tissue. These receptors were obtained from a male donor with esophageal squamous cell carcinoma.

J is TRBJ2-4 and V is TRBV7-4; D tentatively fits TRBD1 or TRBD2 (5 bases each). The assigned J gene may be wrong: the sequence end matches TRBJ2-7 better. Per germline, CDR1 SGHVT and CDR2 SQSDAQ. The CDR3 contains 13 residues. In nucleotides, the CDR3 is TGTGCCAGCAGCCCCGGTGGGGGATACGAGCAGTACTTC. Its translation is CASSPGGGYEQYF.

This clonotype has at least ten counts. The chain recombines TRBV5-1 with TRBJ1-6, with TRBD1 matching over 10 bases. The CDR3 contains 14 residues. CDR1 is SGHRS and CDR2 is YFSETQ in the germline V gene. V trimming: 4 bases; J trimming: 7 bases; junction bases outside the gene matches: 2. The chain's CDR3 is CASSMGQGNSPLHF. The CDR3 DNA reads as TGCGCCAGCAGCATGGGACAGGGGAATTCACCCCTCCACTTT.

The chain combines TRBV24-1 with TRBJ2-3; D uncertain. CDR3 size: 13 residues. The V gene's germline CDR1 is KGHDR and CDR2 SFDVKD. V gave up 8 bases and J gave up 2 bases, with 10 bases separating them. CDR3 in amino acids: CATMSGLTDTQYF. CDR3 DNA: TGTGCCACCATGTCCGGTCTCACAGATACGCAGTATTTT.

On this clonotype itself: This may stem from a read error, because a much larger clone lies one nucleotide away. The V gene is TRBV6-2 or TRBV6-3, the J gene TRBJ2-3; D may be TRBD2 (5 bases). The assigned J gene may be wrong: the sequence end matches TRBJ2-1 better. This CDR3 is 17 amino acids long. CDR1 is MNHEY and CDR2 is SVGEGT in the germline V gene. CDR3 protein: CASSYNVGKKGTHEQFF. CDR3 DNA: TGTGCCAGCAGTTACAACGTCGGGAAAAAGGGAACCCATGAGCAGTTCTTC.

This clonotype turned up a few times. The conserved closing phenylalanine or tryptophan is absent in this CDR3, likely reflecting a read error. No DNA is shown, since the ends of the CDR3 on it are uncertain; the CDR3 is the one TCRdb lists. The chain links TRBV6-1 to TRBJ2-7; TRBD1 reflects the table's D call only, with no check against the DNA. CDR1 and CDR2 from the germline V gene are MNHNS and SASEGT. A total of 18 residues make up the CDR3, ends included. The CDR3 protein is CASRDPSGQKSYGYTFGS.

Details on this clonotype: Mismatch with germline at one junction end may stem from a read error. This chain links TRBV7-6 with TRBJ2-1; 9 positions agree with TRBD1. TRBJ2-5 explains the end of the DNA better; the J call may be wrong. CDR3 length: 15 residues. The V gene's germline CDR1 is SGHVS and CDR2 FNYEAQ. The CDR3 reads CASSPLQGAGGTQYF. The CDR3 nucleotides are TGTGCTAGCAGCCCGTTACAGGGGGCAGGGGGGACCCAGTACTTC.

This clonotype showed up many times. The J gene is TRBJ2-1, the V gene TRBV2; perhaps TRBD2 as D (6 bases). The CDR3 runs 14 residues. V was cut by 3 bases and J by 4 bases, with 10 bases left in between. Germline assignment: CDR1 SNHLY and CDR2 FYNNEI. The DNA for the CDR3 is TGTGCCAGCAGTGAGTGGGGAGGATACAATGAGCAGTTCTTC. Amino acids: CASSEWGGYNEQFF. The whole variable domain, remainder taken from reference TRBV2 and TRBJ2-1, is EPEVTQTPSHQVTQMGQEVILRCVPISNHLYFYWYRQILGQKVEFLVSFYNNEISEKSEIFDDQFSVERPDGSNFTLKIRSTKLEDSAMYFCASSEWGGYNEQFFGPGTRLTVL.

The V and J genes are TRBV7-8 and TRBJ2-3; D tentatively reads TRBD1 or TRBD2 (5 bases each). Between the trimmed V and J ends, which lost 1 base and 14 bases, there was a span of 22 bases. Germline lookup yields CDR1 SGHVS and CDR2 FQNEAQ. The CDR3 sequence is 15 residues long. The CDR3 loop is CASSLGQGYTGELYF. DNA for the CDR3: TGTGCCAGCAGCTTAGGGCAGGGATACACCGGGGAGCTGTATTTT.

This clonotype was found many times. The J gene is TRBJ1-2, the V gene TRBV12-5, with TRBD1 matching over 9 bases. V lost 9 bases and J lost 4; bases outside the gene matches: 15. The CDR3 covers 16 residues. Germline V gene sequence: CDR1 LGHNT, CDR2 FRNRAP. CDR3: CARNRDRVSCGYGYTF. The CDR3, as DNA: TGTGCTAGGAACCGGGACAGGGTTTCGTGCGGCTATGGCTACACCTTC.

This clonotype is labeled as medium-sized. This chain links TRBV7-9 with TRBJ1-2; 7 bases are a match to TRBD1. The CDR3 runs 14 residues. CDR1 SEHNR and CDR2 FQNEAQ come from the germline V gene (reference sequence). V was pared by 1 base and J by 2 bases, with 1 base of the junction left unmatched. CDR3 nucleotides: TGTGCCAGCAGCTTAGAGACAGGGAACTATGGCTACACCTTC. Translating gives CASSLETGNYGYTF.

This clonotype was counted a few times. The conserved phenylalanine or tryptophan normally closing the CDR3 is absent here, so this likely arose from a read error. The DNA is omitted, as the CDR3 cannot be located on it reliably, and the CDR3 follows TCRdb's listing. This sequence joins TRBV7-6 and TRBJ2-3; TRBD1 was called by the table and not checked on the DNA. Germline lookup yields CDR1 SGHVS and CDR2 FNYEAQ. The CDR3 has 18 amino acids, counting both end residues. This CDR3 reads CASSLVYSGGSNEQFFGP.

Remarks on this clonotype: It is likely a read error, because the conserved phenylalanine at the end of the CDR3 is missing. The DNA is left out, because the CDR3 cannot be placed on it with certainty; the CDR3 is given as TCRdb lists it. This chain's CDR3 is CASSFGSFPRQEKIHRYAVFWP. This sequence joins TRBV7-2 and TRBJ2-3; the DNA was not compared with TRBD1, the D call given in the table. The length of the CDR3 is 22 amino acids, counting both ends. Looked up from germline, CDR1 is SGHTA and CDR2 is FQGNSA.

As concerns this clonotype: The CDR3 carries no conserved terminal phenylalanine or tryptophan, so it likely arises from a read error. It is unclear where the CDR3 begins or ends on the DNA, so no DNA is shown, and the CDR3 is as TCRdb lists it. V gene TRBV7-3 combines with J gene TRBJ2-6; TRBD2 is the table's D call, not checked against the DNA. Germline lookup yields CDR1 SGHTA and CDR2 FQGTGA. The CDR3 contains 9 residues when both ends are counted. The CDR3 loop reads CASSPPGSS.

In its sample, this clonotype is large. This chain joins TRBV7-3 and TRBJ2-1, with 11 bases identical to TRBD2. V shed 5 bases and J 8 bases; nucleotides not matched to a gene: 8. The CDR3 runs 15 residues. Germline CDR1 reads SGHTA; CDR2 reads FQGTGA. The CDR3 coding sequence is TGTGCCAGCAGCAAACTAGCGGGAGTTATGGATGAGCAGTTCTTC. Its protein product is CASSKLAGVMDEQFF.

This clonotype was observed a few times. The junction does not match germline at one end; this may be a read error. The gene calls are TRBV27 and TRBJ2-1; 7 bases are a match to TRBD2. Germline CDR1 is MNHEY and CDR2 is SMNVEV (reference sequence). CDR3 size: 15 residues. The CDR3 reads CASSPNTLAAPGGYF. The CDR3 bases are TGTGCCAGCAGTCCGAACACCCTAGCGGCCCCCGGGGGGTACTTC.